These T cell receptor beta chains were read from a single sample in a study of T cells in Graves' hyperthyroidism and ophthalmopathy. Each CDR3 protein is one row after TCRdb ran MiXCR on the multiplex PCR reads. Found here are 700,000 or so distinct CDR3 sequences, about 17% of them singletons; the top ten hold around 8.1%. Sequenced input: blood. The receptors derive from a young man with Graves' hyperthyroidism. Both conserved end residues are part of each CDR3. The D gene is left open where the match is weak. Only part of the rows carry a size: once, few, many, or a class if the clone is expanded.

D	J	size	V	CDR3	DNA
.	TRBJ2-3	few	TRBV6-1	CASSESTGWYEPTDTQYF	TGTGCCAGCAGTGAATCGACGGGGTGGTACGAACCCACAGATACGCAGTATTTT
.	TRBJ2-5	.	TRBV4-1	CASSQDNFQGRHF	TGCGCCAGCAGCCAAGACAATTTCCAGGGAAGGCACTTC
TRBD2	TRBJ2-3	.	TRBV20-1	CSARDLLAGARFSTDTQYF	TGCAGTGCTAGAGATCTCCTGGCGGGAGCCCGCTTTAGCACAGATACGCAGTATTTT
.	TRBJ2-6	few	TRBV7-9	CASTPRGANVLTF	TGTGCCAGCACCCCTAGGGGGGCCAACGTCCTGACTTTC
.	TRBJ1-5	many	TRBV2	CASSEDVRGGQPQHF	TGTGCCAGCAGTGAGGACGTAAGGGGGGGTCAGCCCCAGCATTTT
TRBD1	TRBJ2-2	.	TRBV20-1	CSAVQGAKGELFF	TGCAGTGCTGTACAGGGGGCTAAAGGGGAGCTGTTTTTT
.	TRBJ2-1	many	TRBV11-2	CASSLTGGPYNEQFF	TGTGCCAGCAGCTTAACTGGGGGACCTTACAATGAGCAGTTCTTC
.	TRBJ2-4	many	TRBV6-1	CASSEGSEGNIQYF	TGTGCCAGCAGTGAAGGTAGCGAAGGAAACATTCAGTACTTC
TRBD1	TRBJ1-1	few	TRBV24-1	CATSDSTGRDTEAFF	TGTGCCACCAGTGATTCGACAGGGAGAGACACTGAAGCTTTCTTT
.	TRBJ2-1	many	TRBV7-9	CASSPDTSYNEQFF	TGTGCCAGCAGCCCCGACACCTCCTACAATGAGCAGTTCTTC
TRBD1	TRBJ1-5	.	TRBV15	CATSRAGTGGLYSNQPQHF	TGTGCCACCAGCAGGGCCGGGACAGGGGGCCTTTATAGCAATCAGCCCCAGCATTTT
.	TRBJ2-1	many	TRBV20-1	CSTATSSYNEQFF	TGCTCAACAGCGACGAGCTCCTACAATGAGCAGTTCTTC
TRBD2	TRBJ2-1	few	TRBV7-6	CASSFWATSGSLGNEQFF	TGTGCCAGCAGCTTCTGGGCGACTAGCGGGAGTTTGGGCAATGAGCAGTTCTTC
TRBD2	TRBJ2-7	few	TRBV11-1	CASSTLTGTSGIQTEQYF	TGTGCCAGCAGCACATTAACCGGGACTAGCGGGATCCAAACCGAGCAGTACTTC
.	TRBJ2-7	few	TRBV12-3/TRBV12-4	CASSLSGGTGMYEQYF	TGTGCCAGCAGTCTGTCCGGCGGCACTGGAATGTACGAGCAGTACTTC
.	TRBJ2-2	few	TRBV6-2/TRBV6-3	CASSYRRDKLNTGELFF	TGTGCCAGCAGTTACCGGAGGGACAAATTGAACACCGGGGAGCTGTTTTTT
.	TRBJ2-7	few	TRBV18	CASSSDRRRYEQYF	TGTGCCAGCTCAAGTGACAGACGCCGCTACGAGCAGTACTTC
TRBD2	TRBJ2-1	many	TRBV18	CASSPVASGAGEQFF	TGTGCCAGCTCACCAGTCGCTAGCGGGGCGGGGGAGCAGTTCTTC
TRBD1	TRBJ2-7	many	TRBV28	CASSLTGTGGREQYF	TGTGCCAGCAGCCTAACCGGGACAGGGGGCCGCGAGCAGTACTTC
.	TRBJ1-3	.	TRBV7-2	CASSSQGYGNTIYF	TGTGCCAGCAGCTCGCAGGGGTATGGAAACACCATATATTTT
TRBD1	TRBJ2-1	.	TRBV20-1	CSASYRDRQFF	TGCAGTGCTTCCTACCGGGACAGGCAGTTCTTC
TRBD1	TRBJ1-6	.	TRBV7-3	CASSSGTEDSPLHF	TGTGCCAGCAGCTCCGGGACAGAGGATTCACCCCTCCACTTT
TRBD2	TRBJ2-7	.	TRBV10-3	CAISPTSGSSYEQYF	TGTGCCATCAGTCCGACTAGCGGAAGCTCCTACGAGCAGTACTTC
TRBD1	TRBJ1-1	few	TRBV6-1	CASSYSDRANEAFF	TGTGCCAGCAGTTACAGCGACAGGGCAAATGAAGCTTTCTTT
.	TRBJ2-1	few	TRBV7-9	CASSTRRDSSYNEQFF	TGTGCCAGCAGCACCCGCCGGGATAGCTCCTACAATGAGCAGTTCTTC
TRBD1	TRBJ2-5	.	TRBV9	CASSVVPTGVETQYF	TGTGCCAGCAGCGTAGTCCCTACAGGGGTCGAGACCCAGTACTTC
TRBD1	TRBJ2-1	many	TRBV6-1	CASSEVRNRGLYNEQFF	TGTGCCAGCAGTGAAGTAAGGAATAGGGGGCTATACAATGAGCAGTTCTTC
TRBD2	TRBJ2-2	.	TRBV7-9	CASSSLGSGSFTGELFF	TGTGCCAGCAGCTCCCTGGGTAGCGGGAGCTTCACCGGGGAGCTGTTTTTT
.	TRBJ2-1	many	TRBV27	CASSREGNEQFF	TGTGCCAGCAGTCGCGAGGGCAATGAGCAGTTCTTC
.	TRBJ2-7	few	TRBV24-1	CATSDSPGRANSYEQYF	TGTGCCACCAGTGATTCCCCGGGCAGGGCTAACTCCTACGAGCAGTACTTC
TRBD2	TRBJ2-1	many	TRBV12-3/TRBV12-4	CASSQPGGREGHHEQFF	TGTGCCAGCAGCCAACCTGGGGGGCGGGAGGGCCATCATGAGCAGTTCTTC
TRBD1	TRBJ2-7	many	TRBV5-8	CASSLGRGGDRGYEQYF	TGTGCCAGCAGCTTGGGCCGCGGTGGGGACAGAGGCTACGAGCAGTACTTC
TRBD2	TRBJ2-1	.	TRBV20-1	CSARDLLAGDFSEQFF	TGCAGTGCTAGAGACTTACTAGCGGGAGATTTCAGTGAGCAGTTCTTC
.	TRBJ1-2	.	TRBV11-2	CASSPDASYGYTF	TGTGCCAGCAGCCCTGACGCCAGCTATGGCTACACCTTC
.	TRBJ2-7	.	TRBV7-2	CASSFLPDRAYEQYF	TGTGCCAGCAGCTTTCTCCCCGACCGGGCCTACGAGCAGTACTTC
.	TRBJ2-3	many	TRBV24-1	CATSDGRYTQYF	TGTGCCACCAGTGACGGCAGGTATACGCAGTATTTT
TRBD2	TRBJ2-7	.	TRBV19	CASSMSGTVFYEQYF	TGTGCCAGTAGTATGAGCGGGACTGTCTTCTACGAGCAGTACTTC
.	TRBJ2-3	many	TRBV7-9	CASSLVSRDPGDTQYF	TGTGCCAGCAGCTTAGTGTCCAGAGACCCTGGGGATACGCAGTATTTT
.	TRBJ2-5	.	TRBV25-1	CASSTGTREETQYF	TGTGCCAGCAGTACCGGGACCAGGGAAGAGACCCAGTACTTC
.	TRBJ2-7	many	TRBV28	CATREQREQYF	TGTGCCACCAGGGAGCAGCGCGAGCAGTACTTC
.	TRBJ2-3	.	TRBV6-2/TRBV6-3	CASILGVSGTDTQYF	TGTGCCAGCATCTTAGGGGTTTCGGGCACAGATACGCAGTATTTT
.	TRBJ2-1	.	TRBV9	CASSAKNEQFF	TGTGCCAGCAGCGCCAAAAATGAGCAGTTCTTC
.	TRBJ1-1	.	TRBV5-1	CASSLSMGRTNTEAFF	TGCGCCAGCAGCTTGTCGATGGGCAGGACGAACACTGAAGCTTTCTTT
TRBD1	TRBJ1-5	few	TRBV9	CASSVGTGYQPQHF	TGTGCCAGCAGCGTAGGGACAGGGTATCAGCCCCAGCATTTT
.	TRBJ1-3	.	TRBV3-1	CASSHGSLSGNTIYF	TGTGCCAGCAGCCATGGCAGCCTCTCTGGAAACACCATATATTTT
TRBD2	TRBJ2-7	.	TRBV3-1	CASSRSGSNYYEQYF	TGTGCCAGCAGCCGAAGCGGGAGTAACTACTACGAGCAGTACTTC
TRBD1	TRBJ1-2	.	TRBV29-1	CSVDPTGGWPRTF	TGCAGCGTTGACCCAACAGGGGGCTGGCCTAGGACCTTC
TRBD1	TRBJ1-4	.	TRBV28	CASSSSDRGTTNEKLFF	TGTGCCAGCAGCTCTTCCGACAGGGGAACAACTAATGAAAAACTGTTTTTT
TRBD1	TRBJ2-2	many	TRBV18	CASSPPGQRNTGELFF	TGTGCCAGCTCACCACCGGGACAGAGGAACACCGGGGAGCTGTTTTTT
.	TRBJ1-5	many	TRBV12-3/TRBV12-4	CASSLSGPANQPQHF	TGTGCCAGCAGTTTGTCCGGACCCGCAAATCAGCCCCAGCATTTT
TRBD1	TRBJ2-1	few	TRBV12-3/TRBV12-4	CASGGQGFKQFF	TGTGCCAGCGGGGGACAGGGGTTTAAACAGTTCTTC
.	TRBJ2-1	few	TRBV24-1	CATSGGGGTYNEQFF	TGTGCCACCAGTGGGGGAGGGGGCACCTACAATGAGCAGTTCTTC
.	TRBJ1-2	.	TRBV7-9	CASSFSTGFIDGYTF	TGTGCCAGCAGCTTCTCTACAGGGTTTATCGATGGCTACACCTTC
TRBD1	TRBJ2-7	many	TRBV20-1	CSARLDRGLYEQYF	TGCAGTGCTAGACTGGACAGGGGGTTGTACGAGCAGTACTTC
.	TRBJ1-1	many	TRBV18	CASSPDFGNTEAFF	TGTGCCAGCTCACCAGACTTCGGAAACACTGAAGCTTTCTTT